These 23 T cell receptor beta chains share one sample of origin, sequenced in a study of cytomegalovirus exposure and HLA in healthy donors. The PCR had 60 Vbeta and 13 Jbeta primers. The data were produced by immunoSEQ multiplex PCR, yet TCRdb's version contains in-frame clones alone and is incomplete. The table includes about 190,000 clones, roughly four fifths detected once. Sequencing was performed on PBMCs. These receptors were taken from a woman in her 30s in good health and CMV-seropositive.

This clone was counted once. The chain has TRBV29-1 and TRBJ2-2; D call uncertain. With the DNA end fitting TRBJ1-3 better, the J assignment may be wrong. Germline assignment: CDR1 SQVTM and CDR2 ANQGSEA. CDR3 length equals 11 residues. The CDR3 DNA reads as TGCAGCGTTACTTGGACGGACACCATATATTTT. Its protein product is CSVTWTDTIYF.

This sequence joins TRBV18 and TRBJ2-3; 9 positions agree with TRBD1. Losses at the gene ends were 7 bases for V and 4 bases for J; bases not matched to a gene: 9. The CDR3 extends over 15 amino acids. The V gene's germline CDR1 is KGHSH and CDR2 LQKENI. CDR3 residues: CASCRDRDPSDTQYF. The CDR3 DNA follows: TGTGCCAGCTGCCGGGACAGGGACCCATCAGATACGCAGTATTTT.

This rearrangement joins TRBV4-1 to TRBJ2-1; the match to TRBD2 covers 11 bases. V lost 1 base to trimming and J lost 9 bases; unmatched junction nucleotides: 5. Germline-derived CDR1 and CDR2 are MGHRA and YSYEKL. The CDR3 totals 15 residues. CDR3: CASSQAILAGVEQFF. The DNA for the CDR3 is TGCGCCAGCAGCCAAGCAATACTAGCGGGAGTTGAGCAGTTCTTC.

This clone has more than one count but fewer than ten. This chain joins TRBV5-1 and TRBJ2-1; a possible D gene is TRBD1 (5 bases). Germline V gene lookup returns CDR1 SGHRS and CDR2 YFSETQ. V lost 4 bases, J lost 6 bases, and 8 bases lay in between. CDR3 length equals 12 residues. The CDR3 reads CASSPQGNEQFF. The CDR3 DNA follows: TGCGCCAGCAGCCCTCAGGGCAATGAGCAGTTCTTC.

This chain joins TRBV11-3 and TRBJ2-2, with a tentative D call TRBD1 (6 bases). V dropped 10 bases and J dropped 8 bases, with 20 bases sitting between them. This CDR3 comprises 14 residues. Looked up from germline, CDR1 is SGHNT and CDR2 is YENEEA. The CDR3 loop is CAIGTTAVSGELFF. DNA for the CDR3: TGTGCCATCGGGACAACCGCGGTGTCTGGGGAGCTGTTTTTT.

The CDR3 nucleotides read TGTGCCAGCAGTGAGTTGTCCGGGACTACACCCTACAATGAGCAGTTCTTC. It translates to CASSELSGTTPYNEQFF. The rearrangement links TRBV6-1 to TRBJ2-1; 7 nucleotides align to TRBD2. V shed 3 bases and J 2 bases; nucleotides not matched to a gene: 10. The CDR3 is 17 residues long. Germline V gene sequence: CDR1 MNHNS, CDR2 SASEGT.

CDR3 sequence reads: CASSPGLAGDTGELFF. The CDR3 coding sequence is TGTGCCAGCAGCCCCGGACTAGCGGGGGACACCGGGGAGCTGTTTTTT. The chain links TRBV5-4 to TRBJ2-2, with TRBD2 matching over 13 bases. Germline CDR1 is SGHNT and CDR2 is YYREEE (reference sequence). Trimming at V came to 4 bases and at J to 3 bases, leaving 3 bases not matched to a gene. The length of the CDR3 is 16 residues.

The genes are TRBV9 and TRBJ2-7; 7 bases are shared with TRBD2. V dropped 0 bases and J dropped 2; count of bases not matched to a gene: 5. CDR3 length equals 15 residues. The germline CDR1 and CDR2 sequences are SGDLS and YYNGEE. The CDR3: CASSVASRETYEQYF. The DNA for the CDR3 is TGTGCCAGCAGCGTAGCCTCGCGGGAGACCTACGAGCAGTACTTC.

The chain joins TRBV5-1 to TRBJ2-7, with D possibly matching TRBD2 (5 bases). Germline-derived CDR1 and CDR2 are SGHRS and YFSETQ. V lost 4 bases, J lost 3 bases, and 8 bases lay in between. The CDR3 is made up of 12 amino acids. CDR3 residues: CASSPGFYEQYF. CDR3 sequence (DNA): TGCGCCAGCAGCCCGGGGTTCTACGAGCAGTACTTC. The full variable domain, in which reference TRBV5-1 and TRBJ2-7 provide the parts outside the CDR3, is KAGVTQTPRYLIKTRGQQVTLSCSPISGHRSVSWYQQTPGQGLQFLFEYFSETQRNKGNFPGRFSGRQFSNSRSEMNVSTLELGDSALYLCASSPGFYEQYFGPGTRLTVT.

V and J are TRBV9 and TRBJ2-7; maybe TRBD2 (6 bases). CDR1 and CDR2 (germline): SGDLS, YYNGEE. This CDR3 is 14 amino acids long. V was shortened by 0 bases and J by 4 bases, with 11 bases between the two germline ends. CDR3 loop: CASSVAGAEYEQYF. CDR3 DNA: TGTGCCAGCAGCGTAGCGGGAGCAGAGTACGAGCAGTACTTC.

The rearrangement uses TRBV7-2 and TRBJ2-5; 9 bases fit TRBD2. V trimming: 5 bases; J trimming: 4 bases; junction bases outside the gene matches: 11. The CDR3 covers 16 residues. Germline V gives CDR1 SGHTA, CDR2 FQGNSA. The CDR3 region has the DNA TGTGCCAGCAGCCTCAGTGTAGGCGGGGGGGGAGAGACCCAGTACTTC. Its translation is CASSLSVGGGGETQYF.

Points on this clone: Germline is not matched at one junction end, which may reflect a read error. V is TRBV6-1 and J is TRBJ1-3; no definite D call. The germline V gene encodes CDR1 MNHNS and CDR2 SASEGT. The CDR3 is 14 amino acids. CDR3 in DNA: TGTGCCAGCAGTGGTTGGAGCTCTGGAAACGCCATATATTTT. This codes for CASSGWSSGNAIYF.

The chain recombines TRBV6-5 with TRBJ2-7, with TRBD2 matching 9 bases. This CDR3 comprises 14 residues. The V segment lost 2 bases and the J segment 2 bases; nucleotides outside the gene matches: 1. CDR1 and CDR2 (germline): MNHEY, SVGAGI. Here the CDR3 reads CASSYGGRAYEQYF. In nucleotides, the CDR3 is TGTGCCAGCAGTTACGGCGGGAGGGCCTACGAGCAGTACTTC.

This chain connects TRBV27 to TRBJ1-6; D is unclear. The germline V gene encodes CDR1 MNHEY and CDR2 SMNVEV (reference sequence). The CDR3 runs 15 residues. V was shortened by 3 bases and J by 6 bases, with 12 bases between the two germline ends. CDR3 nucleotide sequence: TGTGCCAGCAGTTTTTACAGCTGGGCTAATTCACCCCTCCACTTT. Protein product: CASSFYSWANSPLHF.

V gene TRBV27 combines with J gene TRBJ2-7; 10 bases are a match to TRBD2. The CDR3 totals 18 residues. The V segment lost 3 bases and the J segment 2 bases; nucleotides outside the gene matches: 13. Germline lookup yields CDR1 MNHEY and CDR2 SMNVEV (reference sequence). CDR3 in amino acids: CASSFNINPGLAPYEQYF. CDR3 coding DNA: TGTGCCAGCAGTTTCAACATAAATCCGGGACTAGCGCCCTACGAGCAGTACTTC.

V gene TRBV2 combines with J gene TRBJ2-1; 9 bases line up with TRBD2. V lost 7 bases, J lost 15 bases, and 13 bases stayed unmatched. Germline V gives CDR1 SNHLY, CDR2 FYNNEI. The CDR3 covers 13 residues. The CDR3 bases are TGTGCCAGCAAAAGAGTAGCGGGAGAAAGGTTGTTCTTC. This codes for CASKRVAGERLFF.

This sequence joins TRBV10-1 and TRBJ2-7; D ambiguous. There are 12 residues in the CDR3. V was trimmed by 8 bases and J by 0 bases, leaving 8 bases between them. Germline values: CDR1 WNHNN, CDR2 SYGVQD (reference sequence). The CDR3 reads CASGRSSYEQYF. CDR3 bases: TGCGCCAGCGGCAGAAGCTCCTACGAGCAGTACTTC.

This chain uses TRBV29-1 with TRBJ2-2; TRBD2 is a possible D gene (5 bases). The CDR3 runs 11 residues. Trimming cost V 6 bases and J 7 bases, with 9 bases left between them. Germline V CDR1 and CDR2: SQVTM, ANQGSEA. The CDR3 sequence is CSVRVGGELFF. DNA for the CDR3: TGCAGCGTGAGGGTCGGCGGGGAGCTGTTTTTT.

The chain links TRBV5-4 to TRBJ2-3; TRBD2 matches at 11 bases. V dropped 0 bases and J dropped 6; count of bases not matched to a gene: 3. This CDR3 has 15 amino acids. The germline V gene has CDR1 SGHNT and CDR2 YYREEE (reference sequence). Written as DNA, the CDR3 is TGTGCCAGCAGCTTGGATTCTAGCGGGAGGGATACGCAGTATTTT. This encodes CASSLDSSGRDTQYF.

Only one count was recorded for this clone. CDR3 amino acids: CASSIRQFLNTEAFF. The DNA of the CDR3 is TGTGCCAGCTCAATAAGACAGTTCTTGAACACTGAAGCTTTCTTT. This sequence joins TRBV18 and TRBJ1-1, with D possibly matching TRBD1 (5 bases). Per germline, CDR1 KGHSH and CDR2 LQKENI. The CDR3 is 15 amino acids. V lost 5 bases and J lost 0, with 13 bases in between.

The chain has TRBV7-9 and TRBJ1-1; tentatively, D is TRBD1 (6 bases). The CDR3 consists of 16 residues. Trimming took off 5 bases at V and 1 base at J, with 17 bases between the two ends. The germline V gene has CDR1 SEHNR and CDR2 FQNEAQ (reference sequence). The CDR3 reads CASSPFMTGSNTEAFF. Here the CDR3 DNA reads TGTGCCAGCAGCCCCTTTATGACAGGTTCGAACACTGAAGCTTTCTTT.

This chain uses TRBV29-1 with TRBJ2-2; D perhaps matches TRBD2 (6 bases). The CDR3 sequence is 12 residues long. Germline-derived CDR1 and CDR2 are SQVTM and ANQGSEA. The V end was cut by 4 bases, the J end by 5 bases, with 8 bases between. Here the CDR3 reads CSVGGVTGELFF. Written as DNA, the CDR3 is TGCAGCGTTGGGGGGGTAACCGGGGAGCTGTTTTTT.

The CDR3 coding sequence is TGTGCCAGCACCCTGGGGACTAGCGGGCAAAGGGGCCCCTACAATGAGCAGTTCTTC. The encoded protein is CASTLGTSGQRGPYNEQFF. J is TRBJ2-1 and V is TRBV28, with TRBD2 identical over 12 bases. The V segment lost 7 bases and the J segment 2 bases; nucleotides outside the gene matches: 15. The CDR3 has 19 amino acids. The germline V gene encodes CDR1 MDHEN and CDR2 SYDVKM.